A selection of T cell receptor beta chains follows, all from one sample in a study of blood T cells in healthy people across ages. A single record per CDR3 protein comes from TCRdb applying MiXCR to the 5' RACE reads. This table holds hundreds of thousands of distinct CDR3 sequences, roughly 44% found once. The specimen sequenced was blood. The receptors were gathered from an older woman in good health. Each CDR3 is given with its conserved first and last residue. D genes are given only for firm matches. Some rows have no size entry. The others give once, few or many, or a class for an expanded clone.

d_call,j_call,clone_size,v_call,cdr3_nt,cdr3_aa
.,TRBJ1-2,.,TRBV20-1,TGCAGTGCTAGAGATCTAAGCGGTCCAAACTATGGCTACACCTTC,CSARDLSGPNYGYTF
.,TRBJ1-2,many,TRBV10-3,TGTGCCATCAGTGACCCTCCGACGGCTAACTATGGCTACACCTTC,CAISDPPTANYGYTF
TRBD1,TRBJ2-5,few,TRBV7-2,TGTGCCAGCAGCTTCTCCAGGGGGCTGGAGACCCAGTACTTC,CASSFSRGLETQYF
TRBD2,TRBJ2-1,.,TRBV20-1,TGCAGTGTTACGACTAGCGGGAGGATGTATGAGCAGTTCTTC,CSVTTSGRMYEQFF
.,TRBJ1-2,.,TRBV2,TGTGCCAGCAGTGATGGAGGGGCCGCCGGCTACACCTTC,CASSDGGAAGYTF
.,TRBJ1-4,.,TRBV20-1,TGCAGTGCCGAGACCGCCTTCCGGGAAAAACTGTTTTTT,CSAETAFREKLFF
.,TRBJ2-4,once,TRBV20-1,TGCAGTGCTAGAGACTTGGGACTAGCCAAAAACATTCAGTACTTC,CSARDLGLAKNIQYF
.,TRBJ2-1,.,TRBV7-3,TGTGCCAGCAGCATCGGGGTAGCGGCTAGCTCCTGCAATGAGCAGTTCTTC,CASSIGVAASSCNEQFF
TRBD1,TRBJ1-4,.,TRBV29-1,TGCAGCGCCTCTCCCGGGACAGGGGTCGGCGGACTGTTTTTT,CSASPGTGVGGLFF
.,TRBJ2-1,.,TRBV6-1,TGTGCCAGCAGTGAAGAATGGGGAACCTACAATGAGCAGTTCTTC,CASSEEWGTYNEQFF
.,TRBJ1-1,.,TRBV20-1,TGCAGTGCTACCAGGGGACCTGAAGCTTTCTTT,CSATRGPEAFF